Listed below are T cell receptor beta chains from one sample, sequenced in a study of T cells in Graves' hyperthyroidism and ophthalmopathy. In TCRdb, the multiplex PCR reads were re-called with MiXCR into one record per CDR3 protein. Of 350,000 or so distinct CDR3 sequences listed, roughly 20% are singletons. Sequenced: blood. The source of these receptors is a woman aged 50 to 60 with Graves' hyperthyroidism. Both conserved end residues are part of each CDR3. The order of the fields is CDR3 DNA, CDR3 protein, CDR3 length, clone size, V gene, J gene, D gene. A D gene is named only where the DNA matches it firmly. For some rows the clone size is stated as once, few or many, or as a class when expanded; others skip it.

cdr3_nt: TGTGCCAGCAGTTTGGTGGGGAGGGCTGGGTACAATGAGCAGTTCTTC; cdr3_aa: CASSLVGRAGYNEQFF; cdr3_length: 16; clone_size: many; v_call: TRBV12-3/TRBV12-4; j_call: TRBJ2-1; d_call: TRBD2
cdr3_nt: TGTGCCAGCACTGGGGGTTCAGAGACCCAGTACTTC; cdr3_aa: CASTGGSETQYF; cdr3_length: 12; clone_size: many; v_call: TRBV2; j_call: TRBJ2-5; d_call: -
cdr3_nt: TGTGCCAGCAGTGGAATGACTCCTCTGCAGTTCTTC; cdr3_aa: CASSGMTPLQFF; cdr3_length: 12; clone_size: few; v_call: TRBV12-3/TRBV12-4; j_call: TRBJ2-1; d_call: -
cdr3_nt: TGTGCCAGTAGCCATCAGGGGGGGTCTGCGGACTATGGCTACACCTTC; cdr3_aa: CASSHQGGSADYGYTF; cdr3_length: 16; clone_size: few; v_call: TRBV19; j_call: TRBJ1-2; d_call: TRBD1
cdr3_nt: TGTGCCAGCGCACACCGCATCGACAGTCAAGAGACCCAGTACTTC; cdr3_aa: CASAHRIDSQETQYF; cdr3_length: 15; clone_size: many; v_call: TRBV11-2; j_call: TRBJ2-5; d_call: -
cdr3_nt: TGTGCCAGCAGCCAGGGCCAGGAACAGCCCCAGCATTTT; cdr3_aa: CASSQGQEQPQHF; cdr3_length: 13; clone_size: -; v_call: TRBV3-1; j_call: TRBJ1-5; d_call: -
cdr3_nt: TGTGCCAGTAGTACCTGGGACAAATACACTGAAGCTTTCTTT; cdr3_aa: CASSTWDKYTEAFF; cdr3_length: 14; clone_size: many; v_call: TRBV19; j_call: TRBJ1-1; d_call: -
cdr3_nt: TGTGCCATCAGTGAGGGAGAGGGCTCCTACGAGCAGTACTTC; cdr3_aa: CAISEGEGSYEQYF; cdr3_length: 14; clone_size: few; v_call: TRBV10-3; j_call: TRBJ2-7; d_call: -
cdr3_nt: TGTGCCAGCAGTCCCCTCGGCGCAACTAATGAAAAACTGTTTTTT; cdr3_aa: CASSPLGATNEKLFF; cdr3_length: 15; clone_size: many; v_call: TRBV28; j_call: TRBJ1-4; d_call: -
cdr3_nt: TGTGCCAGCAGCCTCAAGCTCAGTGACGCAGATACGCAGTATTTT; cdr3_aa: CASSLKLSDADTQYF; cdr3_length: 15; clone_size: once; v_call: TRBV5-4; j_call: TRBJ2-3; d_call: -
cdr3_nt: TGCAGTGCTAGAAGGACTAGCGGGGGGGCCTATGAGCAGTTCTTC; cdr3_aa: CSARRTSGGAYEQFF; cdr3_length: 15; clone_size: -; v_call: TRBV20-1; j_call: TRBJ2-1; d_call: TRBD2
cdr3_nt: TGCGCCAGCAGCTTGGACAGGGGAACCTCTGGAAACACCATATATTTT; cdr3_aa: CASSLDRGTSGNTIYF; cdr3_length: 16; clone_size: -; v_call: TRBV5-1; j_call: TRBJ1-3; d_call: TRBD1
cdr3_nt: TGTGCCACCACCAGGCCCTCAGATACGCAGTATTTT; cdr3_aa: CATTRPSDTQYF; cdr3_length: 12; clone_size: -; v_call: TRBV15; j_call: TRBJ2-3; d_call: -
cdr3_nt: TGTGCCAGCAGCTTAGACCTCGACAGTTCGGGCACCGGGGAGCTGTTTTTT; cdr3_aa: CASSLDLDSSGTGELFF; cdr3_length: 17; clone_size: many; v_call: TRBV11-2; j_call: TRBJ2-2; d_call: -
cdr3_nt: TGTGCCAGCACCCCCCCCCCCGCCGGGACTTCTGGGGCCAACGTCCTGACTTTC; cdr3_aa: CASTPPPAGTSGANVLTF; cdr3_length: 18; clone_size: -; v_call: TRBV6-1; j_call: TRBJ2-6; d_call: -
cdr3_nt: TGTGCCAGCAGCTCCCGGGCGAGGCTAGCGGCATCGGATACGCAGTATTTT; cdr3_aa: CASSSRARLAASDTQYF; cdr3_length: 17; clone_size: -; v_call: TRBV7-9; j_call: TRBJ2-3; d_call: TRBD2
cdr3_nt: TGTGCCAGCAGTGCCAAGGGGGGGGCGCGTTACACTGAAGCTTTCTTT; cdr3_aa: CASSAKGGARYTEAFF; cdr3_length: 16; clone_size: many; v_call: TRBV12-3/TRBV12-4; j_call: TRBJ1-1; d_call: -
cdr3_nt: TGTGCCAGCAGCCAAGCCGGACGGAAATCAAATGGCTACACCTTC; cdr3_aa: CASSQAGRKSNGYTF; cdr3_length: 15; clone_size: -; v_call: TRBV3-1; j_call: TRBJ1-2; d_call: -
cdr3_nt: TGTGCCAGCAGTTACGGGGGGGACGGACTTTGGCCCCAGCATTTT; cdr3_aa: CASSYGGDGLWPQHF; cdr3_length: 15; clone_size: -; v_call: TRBV6-5; j_call: TRBJ1-5; d_call: -
cdr3_nt: TGTGCCAGCAGCTCAGGTACTCAGCCCCAGCATTTT; cdr3_aa: CASSSGTQPQHF; cdr3_length: 12; clone_size: -; v_call: TRBV6-1; j_call: TRBJ1-5; d_call: -
cdr3_nt: TGTGCCAGCAGCCAGTCGCCAAGCTATGGCTACACCTTC; cdr3_aa: CASSQSPSYGYTF; cdr3_length: 13; clone_size: few; v_call: TRBV3-1; j_call: TRBJ1-2; d_call: -
cdr3_nt: TGTGCCAGCTCTCCTCGACGGCCAACTAATGAAAAACTGTTTTTT; cdr3_aa: CASSPRRPTNEKLFF; cdr3_length: 15; clone_size: many; v_call: TRBV18; j_call: TRBJ1-4; d_call: -
cdr3_nt: TGTGCCAGCAGCTGGGCGGGGGGGAAACCCTACAATGAGCAGTTCTTC; cdr3_aa: CASSWAGGKPYNEQFF; cdr3_length: 16; clone_size: many; v_call: TRBV11-2; j_call: TRBJ2-1; d_call: TRBD2
cdr3_nt: TGCGCCAGCAGCCCGACTAGCGGGTGGCTCACAGATACGCAGTATTTT; cdr3_aa: CASSPTSGWLTDTQYF; cdr3_length: 16; clone_size: -; v_call: TRBV4-1; j_call: TRBJ2-3; d_call: TRBD2
cdr3_nt: TGTGCCACCAGTGATTCATCGGACAGGGGTGGAAACACCATATATTTT; cdr3_aa: CATSDSSDRGGNTIYF; cdr3_length: 16; clone_size: many; v_call: TRBV24-1; j_call: TRBJ1-3; d_call: TRBD1
cdr3_nt: TGCAGTGCTAGAGATAAAATTAGGGTGACGTACAATGAGCAGTTCTTC; cdr3_aa: CSARDKIRVTYNEQFF; cdr3_length: 16; clone_size: many; v_call: TRBV20-1; j_call: TRBJ2-1; d_call: -
cdr3_nt: TGCGCCAGCAGCAAAGGGGACTGGCCCTACGAGCAGTACTTC; cdr3_aa: CASSKGDWPYEQYF; cdr3_length: 14; clone_size: -; v_call: TRBV5-1; j_call: TRBJ2-7; d_call: -
cdr3_nt: TGTGCCAGCAGCCGACAGGACGTCTATGGCTACACCTTC; cdr3_aa: CASSRQDVYGYTF; cdr3_length: 13; clone_size: many; v_call: TRBV5-8; j_call: TRBJ1-2; d_call: -
cdr3_nt: TGTGCCAGCAGCCAAACAGGGGCGTTTGAGACCCAGTACTTC; cdr3_aa: CASSQTGAFETQYF; cdr3_length: 14; clone_size: few; v_call: TRBV3-1; j_call: TRBJ2-5; d_call: TRBD1
cdr3_nt: TGTGCCATCAGTGAGGACTCCGGGACAGACCACACTGAAGCTTTCTTT; cdr3_aa: CAISEDSGTDHTEAFF; cdr3_length: 16; clone_size: -; v_call: TRBV10-3; j_call: TRBJ1-1; d_call: TRBD1
cdr3_nt: TGTGCCAGCAGTAACAGGGAATCTGGAAACACCATATATTTT; cdr3_aa: CASSNRESGNTIYF; cdr3_length: 14; clone_size: -; v_call: TRBV12-3/TRBV12-4; j_call: TRBJ1-3; d_call: -
cdr3_nt: TGTGCCATCAGTGAGTCGAGCGGGGGGTACGAGCAGTACTTC; cdr3_aa: CAISESSGGYEQYF; cdr3_length: 14; clone_size: many; v_call: TRBV10-3; j_call: TRBJ2-7; d_call: TRBD2
cdr3_nt: TGCAGTGCTAGCCCCCCGTATGGACTAGCGGATTACAATGAGCAGTTCTTC; cdr3_aa: CSASPPYGLADYNEQFF; cdr3_length: 17; clone_size: many; v_call: TRBV20-1; j_call: TRBJ2-1; d_call: TRBD2
cdr3_nt: TGTGCCAGCAGCTTTAACCAGAACGGGGGACTGTTTTTT; cdr3_aa: CASSFNQNGGLFF; cdr3_length: 13; clone_size: few; v_call: TRBV3-1; j_call: TRBJ2-2; d_call: -
cdr3_nt: TGCAGTGCTTCAAGCGCCCGGGACGGCGAGGGGTATGGCTACACCTTC; cdr3_aa: CSASSARDGEGYGYTF; cdr3_length: 16; clone_size: few; v_call: TRBV20-1; j_call: TRBJ1-2; d_call: -
cdr3_nt: TGTGCCAGCACCCTTCACGGCGGAAACTACGAGCAGTACTTC; cdr3_aa: CASTLHGGNYEQYF; cdr3_length: 14; clone_size: many; v_call: TRBV2; j_call: TRBJ2-7; d_call: -
cdr3_nt: TGTGCCACCACGGGGGGTGCCGGGGAGCTGTTTTTT; cdr3_aa: CATTGGAGELFF; cdr3_length: 12; clone_size: -; v_call: TRBV2; j_call: TRBJ2-2; d_call: TRBD2
cdr3_nt: TGCAGTGCTAGAGACACCACTAGCGGGAGTTCAGATACGCAGTATTTT; cdr3_aa: CSARDTTSGSSDTQYF; cdr3_length: 16; clone_size: many; v_call: TRBV20-1; j_call: TRBJ2-3; d_call: TRBD2
cdr3_nt: TGTGCCAGCACCTTTTCTCCCGGGACCCGTGTAGAACGGGAGGGCCGAAATGAGCAGTTCTTC; cdr3_aa: CASTFSPGTRVEREGRNEQFF; cdr3_length: 21; clone_size: few; v_call: TRBV9; j_call: TRBJ2-1; d_call: TRBD2